These T cell receptor beta chains were read from a single sample in a study of memory CD4+ T cells and cytomegalovirus serostatus. Produced via immunoSEQ multiplex PCR; TCRdb's table is partial and in-frame only. The sample records 55,000 or so clones, about 83% being singletons. The source material was memory CD4+ T cells from blood. These receptors all stem from an adult in good health and CMV-seropositive. The CDR3 runs from the conserved cysteine through the conserved F or W. D genes are given only for firm matches. Some rows mark clone size as missing; the rest say once, few, many or name a class of expanded clone.

abundance	j_gene	v_gene	len	d_gene	CDR3nt	CDR3aa
-	TRBJ2-2	TRBV6-5	15	TRBD2	TGTGCCAGCAGTTGGGAGGGCCGGGTCACCGGGGAGCTGTTTTTT	CASSWEGRVTGELFF
-	TRBJ2-1	TRBV5-1	15	-	TGCGCCAGCACCTACACGACGGCTGCCAGGGATGAGCAGTTCTTC	CASTYTTAARDEQFF
-	TRBJ1-2	TRBV7-2	13	TRBD1	TGTGCCAGCAGGAGTGACAGGGGGAATGGCTACACCTTC	CASRSDRGNGYTF
few	TRBJ2-7	TRBV28	16	-	TGTGCCAGCAGTTCCGCCGGGACGGCAAGCTCCTACGAGCAGTACTTC	CASSSAGTASSYEQYF
-	TRBJ2-3	TRBV5-6	12	-	TGTGCCAGCAGAGCCTCGGTGGATACGCAGTATTTT	CASRASVDTQYF
-	TRBJ1-1	TRBV7-3	14	-	TGTGCCAGCAGCCGAAAAGGTGGGGACACTGAAGCTTTCTTT	CASSRKGGDTEAFF
-	TRBJ1-1	TRBV28	14	-	TGTGCCAGCAGTTTATTGGGAGGGTTGACTGAAGCTTTCTTT	CASSLLGGLTEAFF
-	TRBJ1-3	TRBV6-1	15	TRBD1	TGTGCCAGCCTCCGGGACAGGGGAGGAGGAAACACCATATATTTT	CASLRDRGGGNTIYF
few	TRBJ1-2	TRBV5-1	14	-	TGCGCCAGCAGCGTGCCTTCGGACGGATATGGCTACACCTTC	CASSVPSDGYGYTF
-	TRBJ1-6	TRBV7-3	15	-	TGTGCCAGCAGCCTCCTTGGGAAGGGCAATTCACCCCTCCACTTT	CASSLLGKGNSPLHF
once	TRBJ2-3	TRBV28	17	TRBD2	TGTGCCAGCAGCCCCGCTACTAGCGGTATAGGCACAGATACGCAGTATTTT	CASSPATSGIGTDTQYF
-	TRBJ1-2	TRBV4-1	15	-	TGCGCCAGCAGCCCGGCGACAGATCTCAACTATGGCTACACCTTC	CASSPATDLNYGYTF
-	TRBJ1-5	TRBV4-3	14	-	TGCGCCAGCAGCCAAGATTTGGGTCCTCAGCCCCAGCATTTT	CASSQDLGPQPQHF
-	TRBJ2-2	TRBV7-2	15	-	TGTGCCAGCAGCTTAGACAGGCGAGCCACCGGGGAGCTGTTTTTT	CASSLDRRATGELFF
-	TRBJ2-2	TRBV7-2	17	TRBD2	TGTGCCAGCAGCGAGGGACTAGCGGGAGTGTATATCGGGGAGCTGTTTTTT	CASSEGLAGVYIGELFF
-	TRBJ1-5	TRBV28	14	-	TGTGCCAGCAGTTTTTCCAGGGGAAGTCAGCCCCAGCATTTT	CASSFSRGSQPQHF
-	TRBJ1-1	TRBV7-3	13	-	TGTGCCAGCAGCTTATACGGGGACGCTGAAGCTTTCTTT	CASSLYGDAEAFF
-	TRBJ1-2	TRBV6-6	14	-	TGTGCCAGCAGTTCGGAACAGGGAAGAGATGGCTACACCTTC	CASSSEQGRDGYTF
once	TRBJ1-3	TRBV30	11	-	TGTGCCTGGAGATATGGAAACACCATATATTTT	CAWRYGNTIYF
-	TRBJ1-5	TRBV18	15	-	TGTGCCAGCTCACTAGGGACGGGGAGCAATCAGCCCCAGCATTTT	CASSLGTGSNQPQHF
-	TRBJ1-3	TRBV2	15	-	TGTGCCAGTTTTACCGGGATTCTGAGGGGAAACACCATATATTTT	CASFTGILRGNTIYF
once	TRBJ2-5	TRBV7-2	14	TRBD1	TGTGCCAGCAGCGCCAACAGGGGGCCTGAGACCCAGTACTTC	CASSANRGPETQYF
-	TRBJ2-3	TRBV5-6	17	TRBD2	TGTGCCAGCAGCTTGGGAACTAGCGGGAGGAAGAGAGATACGCAGTATTTT	CASSLGTSGRKRDTQYF
-	TRBJ2-1	TRBV5-1	16	-	TGCGCCAGCAGCTTGGAGAATCCAAGCTCCTACAATGAGCAGTTCTTC	CASSLENPSSYNEQFF
-	TRBJ2-1	TRBV28	12	-	TGTGCCAGCAGTTACTCCCCCAATGAGCAGTTCTTC	CASSYSPNEQFF
-	TRBJ1-2	TRBV21-1	14	-	TGTGCCAGTCCTGACGGGGGACGGCCCTATGGCTACACCTTC	CASPDGGRPYGYTF
few	TRBJ2-1	TRBV6-6	15	TRBD1	TGTGCCAGCAGTTACTCTTCACAGGGGGCCTTTGAGCAGTTCTTC	CASSYSSQGAFEQFF
-	TRBJ1-1	TRBV28	14	-	TGTGCCAGCAGTTTCGGACTAAGGAACACTGAAGCTTTCTTT	CASSFGLRNTEAFF
-	TRBJ1-4	TRBV7-2	16	-	TGTGCCAGCAGCCCTCAGACAGGAACAACTAATGAAAAACTGTTTTTT	CASSPQTGTTNEKLFF
-	TRBJ2-7	TRBV28	16	-	TGTGCCAGCAGTTTAGCGGTCAGTGGGAGTTACTACGAGCAGTACTTC	CASSLAVSGSYYEQYF
-	TRBJ2-7	TRBV7-2	16	-	TGTGCCAGCAGCTTAGACCTATCGGTTTTTCGAAAAGAGCAGTACTTC	CASSLDLSVFRKEQYF
-	TRBJ1-1	TRBV29-1	12	-	TGCAGCGTTGGACAGATGAACACTGAAGCTTTCTTT	CSVGQMNTEAFF
-	TRBJ2-7	TRBV9	13	TRBD2	TGTGCCAGCAGTACAGCGGGGTGGAGTGAGCAGTACTTC	CASSTAGWSEQYF
-	TRBJ2-3	TRBV5-1	13	-	TGCGCCAGCAGCTTTGGGGGGCCAGATACGCAGTATTTT	CASSFGGPDTQYF
-	TRBJ2-7	TRBV11-1	14	-	TGTGCCAGCAGGCGCCCGGGCGACTCCTACGAGCAGTACTTC	CASRRPGDSYEQYF
-	TRBJ1-3	TRBV29-1	15	-	TGCAGCGCCATCGGGACATTTACCTCTGGAAACACCATATATTTT	CSAIGTFTSGNTIYF
-	TRBJ2-7	TRBV5-1	15	-	TGCGCCAGCAGCTTGCCGGCGGGGACCCGGGACGAGCAGTACTTC	CASSLPAGTRDEQYF
few	TRBJ1-5	TRBV5-1	15	TRBD1	TGCGCCAGCAGCTCAACAGGGGGCTCCGAACAGCCCCAGCATTTT	CASSSTGGSEQPQHF
-	TRBJ2-1	TRBV12-5	13	TRBD1	TGTGCTAGTGGTTTGAACAGGGGGAATGAGCAGTTCTTC	CASGLNRGNEQFF
-	TRBJ2-2	TRBV18	16	-	TGTGCCAGCTCACCACGGGAGACAGGGAGGACCGGGGAGCTGTTTTTT	CASSPRETGRTGELFF
-	TRBJ2-3	TRBV13	14	TRBD2	TGTGCCAGCAGCGGGAGGGGTCGCACAGATACGCAGTATTTT	CASSGRGRTDTQYF
-	TRBJ1-4	TRBV6-5	13	TRBD1	TGTGCCGCCGCCGGGACAGCTAATGAAAAACTGTTTTTT	CAAAGTANEKLFF
-	TRBJ1-3	TRBV7-2	13	-	TGTGCCAGCAGCCGGGGGGAGGGAAACACCATATATTTT	CASSRGEGNTIYF
-	TRBJ2-5	TRBV13	14	-	TGTGCCAGCAGATTCTCCCGGGGGAGAAAGACCCAGTACTTC	CASRFSRGRKTQYF
-	TRBJ2-1	TRBV5-5	13	-	TGTGCCAGCAGCTTGGCCGAGTGGAATGAGCAGTTCTTC	CASSLAEWNEQFF
-	TRBJ1-2	TRBV7-2	15	-	TGTGCCAGCAGCTATACGACAGACACTTTTTATGGCTACACCTTC	CASSYTTDTFYGYTF
-	TRBJ2-5	TRBV15	17	-	TGTGCCACCAGCAGAGATGGGGGTCTATTCACTCAAGAGACCCAGTACTTC	CATSRDGGLFTQETQYF
-	TRBJ1-2	TRBV7-9	16	-	TGTGCCAGCAGCTTCGGGACGGACGGGATGGAGGATGGCTACACCTTC	CASSFGTDGMEDGYTF
-	TRBJ1-2	TRBV7-2	13	-	TGTGCCAGCAGACGAGACAGCCAGGGTGGCTACACCTTC	CASRRDSQGGYTF
-	TRBJ2-5	TRBV18	14	-	TGTGCCAGCTCACCCCCAGTGGCCCAAGAGACCCAGTACTTC	CASSPPVAQETQYF
once	TRBJ1-1	TRBV5-1	14	-	TGCGCCAGCAGCTTGGCCACTGAGGACACTGAAGCTTTCTTT	CASSLATEDTEAFF